This T cell receptor (beta chain) was documented in a study of T cell responses to AZD1222 COVID-19 vaccine. Some clones are missing from TCRdb's copy, which holds only in-frame ones; the method was immunoSEQ multiplex PCR. This sample has some 97,000 clones, with more than 70% found just once. Points from the study as a whole: Baseline antibody screening turned up just six seropositive AZD1222 recipients. Across spike, vaccine-associated CD4 TCRs were found, dominant at 160-218 and 743-854. The donor group comprised mostly white British people and more females; the analysis possibly underestimated clonal diversity. Repertoires were obtained solely post-peak T cell response.

A note on this clone: Antigen unknown.

Germline values: CDR1 SNHLY, CDR2 FYNNEI. With V trimmed by 3 bases and J by 2 bases, 9 bases remained unmatched. The CDR3 is 18 amino acids. J is TRBJ2-3 and V is TRBV2; 12 bases are a match to TRBD2. The sample consisted of peripheral blood, taken on day 0 of MenACWY control vaccination. The receptor was derived from an adult in good health. CDR3 coding DNA: TGTGCCAGCAGTGACCCTAGCGGGGGGGTCCGGGCCACAGATACGCAGTATTTT. Its protein product is CASSDPSGGVRATDTQYF.